This T cell receptor beta chain emerged from a study of blood T cells in healthy people across ages. Germline CDR1 and CDR2: SGHRS and YFSETQ. V dropped 3 bases and J dropped 1; count of bases not matched to a gene: 5. The CDR3 loop spans 16 amino acids. In this sample, this clonotype turned up a few times. A second PCR of 7 to 11 cycles used a sample-barcoded 5' primer and a J-beta primer mix. TCRdb ran MiXCR on the 5' RACE reads and lists one entry per CDR3 protein. The table shows some 710,000 distinct CDR3 sequences, with about a fifth occurring only once. The authors drew about 9.5 milliliters of peripheral blood from each donor.

This receptor was obtained from an older man in good health. Sequencing used blood. The chain uses TRBV5-1 and TRBJ2-3, with 10 bases identical to TRBD1. The CDR3 loop is CASSYAGTGGTDTQYF. CDR3 coding DNA: TGCGCCAGCAGCTACGCCGGGACAGGGGGCACAGATACGCAGTATTTT.